Following are 7 T cell receptor beta chains from one sample sequenced in a study of shared clonotypes between healthy human individuals. Generated by immunoSEQ multiplex PCR, the TCRdb table keeps only in-frame clones and is missing some. The table records some 2,100,000 clones, around 95% of them present only once. Specimen: naive CD4+ T cells sorted from blood. Subset reported: CD45RA+ positively selected. The receptors shown here come from a man between 18 and 29 years old in good health.

V gene TRBV5-4 combines with J gene TRBJ2-3; D is possibly TRBD2 (7 bases). There are 16 residues in the CDR3. Germline V gene lookup returns CDR1 SGHNT and CDR2 YYREEE (reference sequence). V was clipped by 0 bases and J by 3 bases, with 14 bases between them. The CDR3 nucleotides are TGTGCCAGCAGCTTGGGGGGGCTAGCGGAAACAGATACGCAGTATTTT. Translation gives CASSLGGLAETDTQYF.

This clone was observed a single time. The gene calls are TRBV5-8 and TRBJ2-2, with 11 bases identical to TRBD2. The CDR3 has 16 residues. J gave up 1 base and V 2 bases, and 1 base lay outside the gene matches. Germline-derived CDR1 and CDR2 are SGHTS and YDEGEE. The CDR3 loop reads CASSLGTSGNTGELFF. CDR3 sequence (DNA): TGTGCCAGCAGCTTAGGGACTAGCGGGAACACCGGGGAGCTGTTTTTT.

The genes are TRBV9 and TRBJ1-4; unclear D gene. This CDR3 is 16 amino acids long. V was trimmed by 0 bases and J by 7 bases, leaving 16 bases between them. Germline V gives CDR1 SGDLS, CDR2 YYNGEE. This CDR3 reads CASSVGSVTTFEKLFF. Written as DNA, the CDR3 is TGTGCCAGCAGCGTAGGTTCCGTTACAACTTTTGAAAAACTGTTTTTT.

A note on this clone: Within the sample, other DNA sequences also encode this same CDR3. This chain links TRBV5-6 with TRBJ2-3; 9 nucleotides line up with TRBD2. The junction had 2 bases not matched to a gene; V was cut back by 0 bases and J by 3 bases. The CDR3 runs to 15 residues. In germline, CDR1 is SGHDT, CDR2 YYEEEE. The CDR3 nucleotides are TGTGCCAGCAGCTTGGTGGGACTAGCTACAGATACGCAGTATTTT. It specifies CASSLVGLATDTQYF.

This chain links TRBV5-1 with TRBJ1-1; D remains unclear. Germline V gene sequence: CDR1 SGHRS, CDR2 YFSETQ. The V gene lost 0 bases and the J gene lost 7 bases, with 10 bases spanning the gap. CDR3 length equals 13 residues. The CDR3 coding sequence is TGCGCCAGCAGCTTGGTCGTTTCGGATGAAGCTTTCTTT. This encodes CASSLVVSDEAFF.

This sequence joins TRBV27 and TRBJ1-5; D is undetermined. Germline V CDR1 and CDR2: MNHEY, SMNVEV (reference sequence). The length of the CDR3 is 15 residues. V shed 2 bases and J shed 1 base, with 9 bases lying between them. The CDR3 DNA reads TGTGCCAGCAGTTTACGCCTCACGAGCAATCAGCCCCAGCATTTT. Translated: CASSLRLTSNQPQHF.

Note on this clone: Other DNA sequences of this sample code for an identical CDR3. V and J are TRBV5-1 and TRBJ2-2; no firm D call. The CDR3 is 13 amino acids. The V gene lost 5 bases and the J gene lost 1 base, with 6 bases spanning the gap. Germline V gives CDR1 SGHRS, CDR2 YFSETQ. CDR3 sequence reads: CASSLGNTGELFF. The CDR3 DNA reads TGCGCCAGCAGTTTAGGGAACACCGGGGAGCTGTTTTTT.